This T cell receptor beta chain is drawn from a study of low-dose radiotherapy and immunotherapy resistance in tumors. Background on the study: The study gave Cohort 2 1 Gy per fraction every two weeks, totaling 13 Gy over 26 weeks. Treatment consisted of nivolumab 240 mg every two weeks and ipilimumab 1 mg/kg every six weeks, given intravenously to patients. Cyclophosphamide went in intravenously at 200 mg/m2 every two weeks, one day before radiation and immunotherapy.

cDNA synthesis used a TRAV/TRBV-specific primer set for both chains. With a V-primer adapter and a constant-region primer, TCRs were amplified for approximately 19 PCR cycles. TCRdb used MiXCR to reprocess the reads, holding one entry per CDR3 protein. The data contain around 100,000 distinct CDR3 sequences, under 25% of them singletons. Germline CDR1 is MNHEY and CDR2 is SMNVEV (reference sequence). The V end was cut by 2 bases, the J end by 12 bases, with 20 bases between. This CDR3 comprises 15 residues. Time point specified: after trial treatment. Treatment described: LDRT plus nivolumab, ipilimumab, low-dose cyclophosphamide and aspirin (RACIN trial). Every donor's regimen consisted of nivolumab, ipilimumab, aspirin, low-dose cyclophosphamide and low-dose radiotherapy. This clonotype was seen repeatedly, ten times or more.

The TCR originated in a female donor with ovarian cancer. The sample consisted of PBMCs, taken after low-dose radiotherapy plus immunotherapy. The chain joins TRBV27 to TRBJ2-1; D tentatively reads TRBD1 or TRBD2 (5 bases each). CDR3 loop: CASSLRRTQTGGQFF. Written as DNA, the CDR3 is TGTGCCAGCAGTTTAAGACGGACTCAGACTGGGGGGCAGTTCTTC.